The 5 T cell receptor beta chains given below trace back to one sample, sequenced in a study of cytomegalovirus exposure and HLA in healthy donors. Researchers ran the PCR with 60 Vbeta and 13 Jbeta primers. Here immunoSEQ multiplex PCR was the method, and the copy in TCRdb shows in-frame clones only, minus some. The table lists some 150,000 clones, roughly 63% of them singletons, with about 7.1% in the top ten. Sequencing was carried out using PBMCs. The receptors here all came from a woman aged 55-69 years in good health and CMV-seropositive.

This clone was picked up a small number of times. V is TRBV4-3 and J is TRBJ2-3; 12 bases line up with TRBD2. The CDR3 has 16 amino acids. J was trimmed by 3 bases and V by 3 bases; bases with no gene match: 4. The germline CDR1 and CDR2 sequences are LGHNA and YSLEER. The CDR3 DNA reads as TGCGCCAGCAGCCACTTCCTAGCGGGAGGGACAGATACGCAGTATTTT. It yields the protein CASSHFLAGGTDTQYF.

The chain couples TRBV7-6 to TRBJ2-3; the match to TRBD2 covers 9 bases. With V trimmed by 0 bases and J by 3 bases, 7 bases remained unmatched. Germline-derived CDR1 and CDR2 are SGHVS and FNYEAQ. The CDR3 spans 17 residues. The CDR3 reads CASSLAPGSGRTDTQYF. The CDR3, as DNA: TGTGCCAGCAGCTTAGCGCCAGGTAGCGGGAGAACAGATACGCAGTATTTT.

The chain combines TRBV10-1 with TRBJ2-5; 13 nucleotides align to TRBD2. Judging by the DNA end, TRBJ2-7 fits better; the J call may be wrong. The CDR3 spans 14 residues. Per germline, CDR1 WNHNN and CDR2 SYGVQD (reference sequence). The CDR3 nucleotides read TGCGCCAGCAGAGAGAGACTAGCGGGAGGCGAGCAGTACTTC. Its translation: CASRERLAGGEQYF.

The V gene is TRBV5-6, the J gene TRBJ2-1; D gene uncertain. The CDR3 contains 14 residues. The germline gives CDR1 SGHDT, CDR2 YYEEEE. Deletions cut 0 bases from V and 3 bases from J, with 7 bases between. CDR3 DNA sequence: TGTGCCAGCAGCTTGGTGACTGGCTACAATGAGCAGTTCTTC. Its translation: CASSLVTGYNEQFF.

This sequence joins TRBV9 and TRBJ2-5; D is unresolved. This CDR3 has 15 residues. Germline CDR1 and CDR2: SGDLS and YYNGEE. V lost 0 bases, J lost 2 bases, and 11 bases lay in between. The CDR3 sequence is CASSVEPSQQETQYF. The CDR3 coding sequence is TGTGCCAGCAGCGTAGAACCTAGTCAACAAGAGACCCAGTACTTC.